One sample yielded the 26 T cell receptor beta chains listed below, sequenced in a study of early T cells in non-severe SARS-CoV-2 infection. TCRdb re-called the 5' RACE reads with MiXCR, one entry per CDR3 protein. The sample holds approximately 47,000 distinct CDR3 sequences, 6.2% seen once. Source: whole blood, taken at baseline. Source of these receptors: an adult who was a healthcare worker with PCR-confirmed SARS-CoV-2 infection or an uninfected control (not recorded which).

This clonotype has a count of ten or more. The chain carries TRBV7-6 and TRBJ2-3; 8 bases agree with TRBD1. This CDR3 spans 18 amino acids. J lost 6 bases, V lost 5 bases, and 19 bases had no gene match. CDR1 and CDR2 from the germline V gene are SGHVS and FNYEAQ. The CDR3 sequence is CASSLGQGDASFRDTQYF. CDR3 sequence (DNA): TGTGCCAGCAGCCTCGGACAGGGTGACGCCTCATTTAGGGATACGCAGTATTTT.

This clonotype showed up many times. J is TRBJ2-7 and V is TRBV6-5, with D possibly being TRBD1 (5 bases). The CDR3 has 16 residues. The V and J ends lost 2 bases and 2 bases respectively, with 16 bases between them. Per germline, CDR1 MNHEY and CDR2 SVGAGI. CDR3 nucleotides: TGTGCCAGCAGTTACGGGGCAGCCAACCTCGCCTACGAGCAGTACTTC. The encoded protein is CASSYGAANLAYEQYF.

Here the CDR3 DNA reads TGCAGCGTCCTTGGTCGGGACTACGAGCAGTACTTC. This translates into CSVLGRDYEQYF. The gene calls are TRBV29-1 and TRBJ2-7; D is possibly TRBD2 (5 bases). This CDR3 spans 12 amino acids. Trimming cost V 6 bases and J 3 bases, with 12 bases left between them. Germline V gene lookup returns CDR1 SQVTM and CDR2 ANQGSEA.

This clonotype has at least ten counts. The gene calls are TRBV4-1 and TRBJ1-4; unclear D gene. This CDR3 has 15 amino acids. Germline V lookup: CDR1 MGHRA, CDR2 YSYEKL. The V and J ends lost 0 bases and 7 bases respectively, with 12 bases between them. The CDR3 bases are TGCGCCAGCAGCCAAGATCGAGGAGTCAGTGAAAAACTGTTTTTT. This codes for CASSQDRGVSEKLFF.

The chain joins TRBV20-1 to TRBJ2-1, with 8 bases identical to TRBD2. V lost 2 bases, J lost 8 bases, and 14 bases stayed unmatched. The germline CDR1 and CDR2 sequences are DFQATT and SNEGSKA (reference sequence). The CDR3 loop spans 16 amino acids. CDR3 coding DNA: TGCAGTGCTAGACCGCAGGAGCGGGAGAGGTCCCATGAGCAGTTCTTC. It translates to CSARPQERERSHEQFF.

This clonotype was detected many times. The chain recombines TRBV9 with TRBJ2-7; TRBD1 aligns across 8 bases. J lost 2 bases, V lost 3 bases, and 7 bases had no gene match. Germline V CDR1 and CDR2: SGDLS, YYNGEE. The CDR3 has 15 amino acids. The CDR3 region is CASSEGTGLTYEQYF. The CDR3 DNA reads as TGTGCCAGCAGCGAAGGGACAGGCTTAACCTACGAGCAGTACTTC.

In its sample, this clonotype was seen many times. J is TRBJ2-3 and V is TRBV7-3; D is perhaps TRBD2 (5 bases). V was pared by 5 bases and J by 1 base, with 10 bases between. CDR3 length: 14 amino acids. CDR1 SGHTA and CDR2 FQGTGA come from the germline V gene. CDR3 protein: CASSPRGGTDTQYF. The CDR3, as DNA: TGTGCCAGCAGCCCCCGGGGAGGCACAGATACGCAGTATTTT.

The chain combines TRBV20-1 with TRBJ2-7; TRBD1 matches 7 bases. J lost 1 base, V lost 4 bases, and 4 bases had no gene match. The CDR3 totals 13 residues. The germline V gene has CDR1 DFQATT and CDR2 SNEGSKA (reference sequence). The CDR3 DNA reads TGCAGTGCTACTCTACAGGGGTCCTACGAGCAGTACTTC. Its protein product is CSATLQGSYEQYF.

This clonotype was seen repeatedly, ten times or more. The genes are TRBV6-5 and TRBJ2-7; 10 positions match TRBD2. Germline V gene data show CDR1 as MNHEY and CDR2 as SVGAGI. Germline trimming cut 5 bases from V and 4 bases from J; bases unmatched to any gene: 8. CDR3 size: 15 residues. The CDR3 bases are TGTGCCAGCAGTAGAAGCGGGAGGGCCAAGTACGAGCAGTACTTC. This encodes CASSRSGRAKYEQYF.

This clonotype was recorded many times. This rearrangement joins TRBV7-9 to TRBJ2-5; the D gene is possibly TRBD1 (5 bases). The germline V gene has CDR1 SEHNR and CDR2 FQNEAQ (reference sequence). V was clipped by 5 bases and J by 0 bases, with 10 bases between them. The CDR3 spans 14 residues. In nucleotides, the CDR3 is TGTGCCAGCAGCGACAGCGCATACCAAGAGACCCAGTACTTC. Protein: CASSDSAYQETQYF.

This clonotype has more than one count but fewer than ten. CDR3 coding DNA: TGTGCCAGCAGTTTCTCGACTAGCGGGAGTGAACAGTTCTTC. Amino acids: CASSFSTSGSEQFF. This chain uses TRBV27 with TRBJ2-1, with 12 bases fitting TRBD2. Trimming at V came to 3 bases and at J to 13 bases, leaving 7 bases not matched to a gene. The CDR3 is 14 amino acids. The germline V gene has CDR1 MNHEY and CDR2 SMNVEV (reference sequence).

The V call is TRBV28, the J call TRBJ2-1; possible D gene TRBD1, 5 bases. V dropped 7 bases and J dropped 7 bases, with 14 bases sitting between them. The CDR3 has 13 residues. Per the germline V gene, CDR1 is MDHEN and CDR2 is SYDVKM. The CDR3 loop reads CASMGPELNEQFF. CDR3 nucleotides: TGTGCCAGCATGGGGCCAGAGCTGAATGAGCAGTTCTTC.

This clonotype was counted between two and nine times. V usage is TRBV29-1 and J usage is TRBJ1-1; D may be TRBD1 (5 bases). The CDR3 sequence is 14 residues long. CDR1 is SQVTM, CDR2 ANQGSEA, per germline. V lost 6 bases and J lost 1, with 15 bases in between. The CDR3 is CSVSPRGRNTEAFF. CDR3 nucleotide sequence: TGCAGCGTGTCTCCAAGGGGCAGGAACACTGAAGCTTTCTTT.

Many counts were recorded for this clonotype. The chain carries TRBV7-2 and TRBJ2-7, with D unresolved. V was trimmed by 5 bases and J by 2 bases, leaving 10 bases between them. CDR1 is SGHTA and CDR2 is FQGNSA in the germline V gene. The CDR3 is made up of 13 amino acids. The CDR3 loop is CASSRDIAYEQYF. In DNA form, the CDR3 reads TGTGCCAGCAGCCGCGACATAGCCTACGAGCAGTACTTC.

Many counts were recorded for this clonotype. The chain links TRBV13 to TRBJ2-1; 7 bases fit TRBD2. Germline lookup yields CDR1 PRHDT and CDR2 FYEKMQ (reference sequence). Trimming took 6 bases from V and 8 from J; bases not matched to a gene: 10. The CDR3 runs 14 residues. The CDR3 nucleotides are TGTGCCAGCAGTCCTCAAGCGGGATGGGATGAGCAGTTCTTC. It translates to CASSPQAGWDEQFF.

This clonotype was recorded at least ten times. The rearrangement joins TRBV4-1 to TRBJ1-3; no firm D call. The CDR3 consists of 14 residues. Between the trimmed V and J ends, which lost 0 bases and 8 bases, there was a span of 11 bases. Per the germline V gene, CDR1 is MGHRA and CDR2 is YSYEKL. The DNA of the CDR3 is TGCGCCAGCAGCCAAGAAGCGGGGTTAGACACCATATATTTT. Residues: CASSQEAGLDTIYF.

The chain employs TRBV15 and TRBJ1-1; 9 positions match TRBD1. CDR1 is LNHNV and CDR2 is YYDKDF in the germline V gene (reference sequence). CDR3 length: 15 amino acids. V was pared by 5 bases and J by 1 base, with 5 bases of the junction left unmatched. CDR3 bases: TGTGCCACCAGCGCCGGACAGGGGAGGAACACTGAAGCTTTCTTT. Translated, it gives CATSAGQGRNTEAFF.

The chain recombines TRBV19 with TRBJ2-2; D not resolved. Trimming took 3 bases from V and 2 from J, leaving 13 bases between them. CDR3 length: 16 residues. CDR1 is LNHDA and CDR2 is SQIVND in the germline V gene (reference sequence). CDR3 protein: CASSIRPQPNTGELFF. In DNA form, the CDR3 reads TGTGCCAGTAGTATTCGTCCACAGCCAAACACCGGGGAGCTGTTTTTT.

The chain uses TRBV10-3 and TRBJ2-1, with unresolved D. Trimming took off 0 bases at V and 10 bases at J, with 10 bases between the two ends. The CDR3 loop spans 13 amino acids. Germline assignment: CDR1 ENHRY and CDR2 SYGVKD. In DNA, the CDR3 is TGTGCCATCAGTGAGTCGCCACCCCCCGAGCAGTTCTTC. It is translated as CAISESPPPEQFF.

The sample holds a few counts of this clonotype. V is TRBV10-2 and J is TRBJ1-1; perhaps TRBD1 as D (6 bases). The CDR3 sequence is 10 residues long. Germline V gene lookup returns CDR1 WSHSY and CDR2 SAAADI. Trimming left V 6 bases short and J 7 bases short, with 6 bases between. The CDR3 sequence: CASRDSEAFF. DNA for the CDR3: TGCGCCAGCAGGGACAGTGAAGCTTTCTTT.

This clonotype was seen a few times. The gene calls are TRBV20-1 and TRBJ2-2, with TRBD1 matching over 8 bases. The V and J ends lost 5 bases and 0 bases, in that order; junction bases with no gene match: 5. Germline V gives CDR1 DFQATT, CDR2 SNEGSKA (reference sequence). The CDR3 loop spans 15 amino acids. The CDR3 spells CSARQGPTNTGELFF. The CDR3 DNA follows: TGCAGTGCTCGACAGGGGCCCACGAACACCGGGGAGCTGTTTTTT.

This clonotype has a count of ten or more. The chain links TRBV27 to TRBJ2-5, with 10 bases that match TRBD1. The CDR3 sequence is 15 residues long. Per germline, CDR1 MNHEY and CDR2 SMNVEV (reference sequence). V trimming: 3 bases; J trimming: 5 bases; junction bases outside the gene matches: 6. The CDR3 loop is CASSLGGQGGETQYF. CDR3 DNA sequence: TGTGCCAGCAGTTTGGGTGGACAGGGGGGGGAGACCCAGTACTTC.

This clonotype was seen repeatedly, ten times or more. The chain uses TRBV5-6 and TRBJ2-7; TRBD2 matches at 9 bases. Germline CDR1 reads SGHDT; CDR2 reads YYEEEE. This CDR3 contains 15 residues. Trimming cost V 3 bases and J 4 bases; bases outside gene matches: 8. In DNA, the CDR3 is TGTGCCAGCAGCTCACCCGGACTAGCGAGTTACGAGCAGTACTTC. Its translation: CASSSPGLASYEQYF.

This clonotype has a handful of counts. This chain joins TRBV20-1 and TRBJ2-2; 12 positions match TRBD2. The CDR3 is made up of 16 amino acids. V dropped 1 base and J dropped 5; count of bases not matched to a gene: 5. The germline V gene has CDR1 DFQATT and CDR2 SNEGSKA (reference sequence). CDR3 nucleotides: TGCAGTGCTAGAGTCCCCACTAGCGGGAGGACCGGGGAGCTGTTTTTT. It specifies CSARVPTSGRTGELFF.

V gene TRBV6-5 combines with J gene TRBJ2-7; a weak D match, TRBD1 (6 bases). The CDR3 length is 18 residues. Trimming removed 6 bases at V and 7 bases at J, with 31 bases between. Germline loops: CDR1 MNHEY, CDR2 SVGAGI. The CDR3 region has the DNA TGTGCCAGCAGCTTTACCGATCCTACAGGGTCCTCCGGAGCTGAGCAGTACTTC. It specifies CASSFTDPTGSSGAEQYF.

This chain uses TRBV11-1 with TRBJ2-7; possible D gene TRBD1, 6 bases. Trimming took off 5 bases at V and 0 bases at J, with 17 bases between the two ends. The germline V gene encodes CDR1 SGHAT and CDR2 FQDESV (reference sequence). The CDR3 extends over 16 amino acids. The CDR3 nucleotides are TGTGCCAGCAGCCGAGGTACCACAGGGAACTCCTACGAGCAGTACTTC. The encoded protein is CASSRGTTGNSYEQYF.